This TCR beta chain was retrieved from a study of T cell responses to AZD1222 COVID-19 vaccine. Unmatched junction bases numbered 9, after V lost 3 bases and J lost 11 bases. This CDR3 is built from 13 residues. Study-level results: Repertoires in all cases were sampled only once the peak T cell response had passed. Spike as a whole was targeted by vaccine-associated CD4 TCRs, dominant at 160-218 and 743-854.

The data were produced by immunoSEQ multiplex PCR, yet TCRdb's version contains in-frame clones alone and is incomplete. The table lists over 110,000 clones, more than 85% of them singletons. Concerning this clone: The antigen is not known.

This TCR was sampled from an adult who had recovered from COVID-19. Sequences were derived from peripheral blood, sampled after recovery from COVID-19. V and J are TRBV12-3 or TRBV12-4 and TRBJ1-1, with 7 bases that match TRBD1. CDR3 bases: TGTGCCAGCAGTTTGGACTGGACAGGAGAGGCTTTCTTT. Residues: CASSLDWTGEAFF.